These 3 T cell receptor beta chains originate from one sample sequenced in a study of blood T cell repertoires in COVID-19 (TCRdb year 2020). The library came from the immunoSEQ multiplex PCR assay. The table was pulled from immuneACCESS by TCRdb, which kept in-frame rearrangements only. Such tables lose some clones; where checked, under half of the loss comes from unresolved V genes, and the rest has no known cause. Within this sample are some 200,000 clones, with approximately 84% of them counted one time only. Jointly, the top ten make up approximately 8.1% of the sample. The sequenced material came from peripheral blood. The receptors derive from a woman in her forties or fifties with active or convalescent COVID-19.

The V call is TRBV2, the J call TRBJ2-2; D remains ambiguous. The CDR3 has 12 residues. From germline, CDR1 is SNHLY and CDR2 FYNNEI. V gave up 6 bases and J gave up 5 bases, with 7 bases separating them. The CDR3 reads CASRYGTGELFF. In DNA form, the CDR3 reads TGTGCCAGCAGATACGGGACCGGGGAGCTGTTTTTT.

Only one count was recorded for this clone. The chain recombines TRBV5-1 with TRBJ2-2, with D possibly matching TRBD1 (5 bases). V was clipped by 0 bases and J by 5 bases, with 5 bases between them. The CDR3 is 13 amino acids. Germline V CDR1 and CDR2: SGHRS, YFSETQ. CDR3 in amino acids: CASSLEGTGELFF. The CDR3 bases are TGCGCCAGCAGCTTGGAGGGGACCGGGGAGCTGTTTTTT.

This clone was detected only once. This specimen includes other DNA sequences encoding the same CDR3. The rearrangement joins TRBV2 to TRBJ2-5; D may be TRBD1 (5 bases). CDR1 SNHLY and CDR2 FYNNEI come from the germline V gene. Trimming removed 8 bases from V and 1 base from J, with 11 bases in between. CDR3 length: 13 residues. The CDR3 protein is CASSLTVQETQYF. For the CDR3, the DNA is TGTGCCAGCTCCTTGACAGTCCAAGAGACCCAGTACTTC.